This TCR beta chain derives from a study of graft-versus-host responses after intestinal transplantation. The method was immunoSEQ multiplex PCR; TCRdb's version includes in-frame clones alone and lacks a portion of them. The table shows some 15,000 clones, with about three fifths occurring only once. Both intraepithelial and lamina propria lymphocytes were released by processing graft tissue. This clone ranks as medium-sized (0.01 to 0.1%). Sequenced here: ileum tissue, sampled 524 days after transplant. The source is a human patient who received an intestinal transplant, so some T cells may come from the graft donor.

The CDR3 nucleotides are TGTGCCAGCAGTCCACTAGCGGGGGTAGCCAAAAACATTCAGTACTTC. Its translation: CASSPLAGVAKNIQYF. The chain carries TRBV27 and TRBJ2-4, with 11 bases fitting TRBD2. Germline V CDR1 and CDR2: MNHEY, SMNVEV (reference sequence). V trimming: 5 bases; J trimming: 0 bases; junction bases outside the gene matches: 3. The CDR3 spans 16 residues.